The 28 T cell receptor beta chains below all came from one sample that was sequenced in a study of patients and donors after allogeneic stem cell transplantation. TCRdb re-called the RT-PCR reads through MiXCR, storing one row per CDR3 protein. The sample consists of roughly 960,000 distinct CDR3 sequences, 18% of them appearing once. The sample was blood, either unsorted or a sorted T cell fraction (not recorded which). Every receptor here comes from a human donor who was either an allogeneic HSCT recipient or a stem cell or donor lymphocyte infusion donor (not recorded which). It is not recorded whose cells these are; they may come from a transplant donor.

The sample holds a few counts of this clonotype. This chain links TRBV11-3 with TRBJ2-7; possible D gene TRBD2, 5 bases. Deletions cut 6 bases from V and 3 bases from J, with 12 bases between. Germline CDR1 reads SGHNT; CDR2 reads YENEEA. This CDR3 is 13 amino acids long. The CDR3 region has the DNA TGTGCCAGCAGGGTGGAGGAAGACTACGAGCAGTACTTC. It codes for CASRVEEDYEQYF.

The chain uses TRBV7-3 and TRBJ2-1; tentatively, D is TRBD2 (6 bases). The length of the CDR3 is 16 residues. V lost 0 bases to trimming and J lost 8 bases, with 17 bases between them. In germline, CDR1 is SGHTA, CDR2 FQGTGA. CDR3 coding DNA: TGTGCCAGCAGCTTAACGTCGGGAGTCAGAAATGATGAGCAGTTCTTC. This translates into CASSLTSGVRNDEQFF.

This clonotype appeared a few times. The gene calls are TRBV7-9 and TRBJ1-4; a possible D gene is TRBD1 (6 bases). With 3 bases removed from V and 3 bases from J, the gap between germline ends came to 11 bases. Germline CDR1 and CDR2: SEHNR and FQNEAQ (reference sequence). The CDR3 loop spans 15 amino acids. CDR3 bases: TGTGCCAGCAGCTTCCACAGGGAGGCTAATGAAAAACTGTTTTTT. Translated: CASSFHREANEKLFF.

V is TRBV30 and J is TRBJ1-2; D unresolved. The CDR3 totals 12 residues. Germline V gives CDR1 GTSNPN, CDR2 SVGIG (reference sequence). Between the trimmed V and J ends, which lost 2 bases and 7 bases, there was a span of 11 bases. The CDR3 here is CAWSSGLGGYTF. The CDR3, as DNA: TGTGCCTGGAGTTCTGGGCTGGGTGGCTACACCTTC.

The rearrangement links TRBV3-1 to TRBJ2-1; 14 bases are a match to TRBD2. V was pared by 1 base and J by 5 bases, with 1 base of the junction left unmatched. The CDR3 is 16 residues long. Germline V gene sequence: CDR1 LGHDT, CDR2 YNNKEL (reference sequence). CDR3 sequence: CASSQVGLAGDNEQFF. The CDR3 DNA sequence: TGTGCCAGCAGCCAAGTGGGACTAGCGGGGGACAATGAGCAGTTCTTC.

In this sample, this clonotype turned up many times. The chain employs TRBV5-1 and TRBJ2-2; D remains unclear. V lost 0 bases to trimming and J lost 0 bases, with 6 bases between them. Germline loops: CDR1 SGHRS, CDR2 YFSETQ. The CDR3 is 15 amino acids. The CDR3 nucleotides are TGCGCCAGCAGCTTGGGACGATCGAACACCGGGGAGCTGTTTTTT. It translates to CASSLGRSNTGELFF.

V gene TRBV20-1 combines with J gene TRBJ2-7; the match to TRBD1 covers 8 bases. Unmatched junction bases numbered 11, after V lost 0 bases and J lost 4 bases. This CDR3 comprises 16 residues. Germline V gene data show CDR1 as DFQATT and CDR2 as SNEGSKA (reference sequence). CDR3 region: CSARDPRGTGAYEQYF. The CDR3 region has the DNA TGCAGTGCTAGAGATCCCAGAGGGACAGGAGCTTACGAGCAGTACTTC.

This clonotype showed up just a few times. The chain carries TRBV20-1 and TRBJ1-5; 8 nucleotides match TRBD1. CDR3 length equals 16 residues. Losses at the gene ends were 6 bases for V and 5 bases for J; bases not matched to a gene: 15. CDR1 and CDR2 (germline): DFQATT, SNEGSKA (reference sequence). DNA for the CDR3: TGCAGTGCGTACCTTTCCAGGGGGCCCGGGGATCAGCCCCAGCATTTT. It encodes CSAYLSRGPGDQPQHF.

The table lists this clonotype with a few counts. The rearrangement links TRBV2 to TRBJ2-2; TRBD1 matches at 7 bases. The CDR3 is made up of 15 amino acids. In germline, CDR1 is SNHLY, CDR2 FYNNEI. V shed 4 bases, J shed 4 bases, and the junction held 6 bases outside the gene matches. The CDR3 loop is CASSGQGRGTGELFF. Here the CDR3 DNA reads TGTGCCAGCAGTGGACAGGGTAGGGGCACCGGGGAGCTGTTTTTT. The complete variable domain, with remaining parts taken from reference TRBV2 and TRBJ2-2, reads EPEVTQTPSHQVTQMGQEVILRCVPISNHLYFYWYRQILGQKVEFLVSFYNNEISEKSEIFDDQFSVERPDGSNFTLKIRSTKLEDSAMYFCASSGQGRGTGELFFGEGSRLTVL.

The V call is TRBV3-1, the J call TRBJ2-1, with no clear D. With 3 bases removed from V and 15 bases from J, the gap between germline ends came to 15 bases. In germline, CDR1 is LGHDT, CDR2 YNNKEL (reference sequence). CDR3 length equals 12 residues. The CDR3 here is CASSQDRTIGFF. The CDR3 DNA reads as TGTGCCAGCAGCCAGGATCGGACCATTGGGTTCTTC.

In its sample, this clonotype was seen a few times. The J gene is TRBJ1-1, the V gene TRBV5-1; D uncertain. V lost 0 bases to trimming and J lost 0 bases, with 6 bases between them. Germline CDR1 and CDR2: SGHRS and YFSETQ. The CDR3 length is 14 residues. The CDR3 is CASSLELMNTEAFF. DNA of the CDR3: TGCGCCAGCAGCTTGGAACTCATGAACACTGAAGCTTTCTTT.

Many counts were recorded for this clonotype. The chain joins TRBV5-5 to TRBJ2-3, with a weak D call TRBD1 (5 bases). CDR3 length: 15 residues. The germline V gene has CDR1 SGHKS and CDR2 YYEKEE (reference sequence). V shed 3 bases and J shed 1 base, with 12 bases lying between them. The DNA of the CDR3 is TGTGCCAGCAGCTACGCCCTGACAGGCACAGATACGCAGTATTTT. Translating gives CASSYALTGTDTQYF.

This clonotype was counted only a few times. The V and J genes are TRBV20-1 and TRBJ2-2; the match to TRBD1 covers 7 bases. Unmatched junction bases numbered 2, after V lost 1 base and J lost 3 bases. CDR3 size: 14 residues. Germline V gene sequence: CDR1 DFQATT, CDR2 SNEGSKA (reference sequence). The CDR3 loop reads CSARATGYTGELFF. The CDR3 nucleotides read TGCAGTGCTAGAGCGACAGGGTACACCGGGGAGCTGTTTTTT.

The count of this clonotype is one. CDR3 residues: CSAEGNRPYEQYF. The CDR3 DNA sequence: TGCAGTGCAGAAGGGAACCGACCCTACGAGCAGTACTTC. V usage is TRBV20-1 and J usage is TRBJ2-7; D not resolved. The germline V gene encodes CDR1 DFQATT and CDR2 SNEGSKA (reference sequence). The CDR3 extends over 13 amino acids. The V end lost 6 bases, the J end lost 2 bases, and 14 bases lay between the germline ends.

CDR3 in amino acids: CASSQDWGGQGTYEQYF. The CDR3 DNA is TGCGCCAGCAGCCAAGATTGGGGGGGCCAGGGTACCTACGAGCAGTACTTC. This chain links TRBV4-3 with TRBJ2-7; a weak D match, TRBD2 (7 bases). Germline V gene data show CDR1 as LGHNA and CDR2 as YSLEER. V lost 0 bases to trimming and J lost 2 bases, with 17 bases between them. The CDR3 is made up of 17 amino acids.

The chain couples TRBV7-6 to TRBJ1-3, with D hard to call. Germline V gene lookup returns CDR1 SGHVS and CDR2 FNYEAQ. The CDR3 loop spans 15 amino acids. Trimming removed 1 base from V and 2 bases from J, with 9 bases in between. The CDR3 region has the DNA TGTGCCAGCAGCTTAGAGAAAGGGACTGGAAACACCATATATTTT. Residues: CASSLEKGTGNTIYF. Complete variable domain (other parts from reference TRBV7-6 and TRBJ1-3): GAGVSQSPRYKVTKRGQDVALRCDPISGHVSLYWYRQALGQGPEFLTYFNYEAQQDKSGLPNDRFSAERPEGSISTLTIQRTEQRDSAMYRCASSLEKGTGNTIYFGEGSWLTVV.

The chain has TRBV11-2 and TRBJ2-5; D might be TRBD1 or TRBD2, each matching 6 bases. There are 18 residues in the CDR3. CDR1 is SGHAT, CDR2 FQNNGV, per germline. Trimming pared 1 base from V and 2 bases from J, leaving 20 bases between. CDR3 loop: CASSLGGGLGGPQETQYF. The CDR3 nucleotides are TGTGCCAGCAGCTTAGGAGGGGGACTTGGGGGCCCTCAAGAGACCCAGTACTTC.

This clonotype was recorded many times. The chain recombines TRBV5-1 with TRBJ2-2, with TRBD2 identical over 9 bases. Germline assignment: CDR1 SGHRS and CDR2 YFSETQ. CDR3 length: 17 amino acids. After removal of 4 bases from V and 4 bases from J, the junction contained 11 bases not matched to a gene. CDR3 nucleotides: TGCGCCAGCAGCCACGAGTCAGCGGGAGGAACCACCGGGGAGCTGTTTTTT. Protein sequence: CASSHESAGGTTGELFF.

V gene TRBV5-1 combines with J gene TRBJ2-5; 8 positions agree with TRBD2. The length of the CDR3 is 17 residues. V was pared by 5 bases and J by 4 bases, with 16 bases of the junction left unmatched. Germline V lookup: CDR1 SGHRS, CDR2 YFSETQ. The CDR3 here is CASRRAGEPGLPETQYF. As DNA, the CDR3 is TGCGCCAGCAGGCGAGCGGGGGAACCAGGTCTCCCAGAGACCCAGTACTTC.

The sample holds a few counts of this clonotype. The chain has TRBV6-1 and TRBJ2-6; 7 bases fit TRBD1. Germline V lookup: CDR1 MNHNS, CDR2 SASEGT. The ends lost 7 bases at V and 0 bases at J; junction bases unmatched: 15. The CDR3 sequence is 19 residues long. CDR3: CASIPLNRGRISGANVLTF. The CDR3 nucleotides are TGTGCCAGCATCCCCCTAAACAGGGGACGTATCTCTGGGGCCAACGTCCTGACTTTC.

This clonotype was seen repeatedly, ten times or more. The genes are TRBV5-1 and TRBJ2-1; 14 bases are a match to TRBD2. The J segment lost 1 base and the V segment lost 2 bases, leaving 5 bases of the junction unmatched. CDR3 length: 18 residues. Germline CDR1 SGHRS, CDR2 YFSETQ. The CDR3 loop reads CASSLGLAGGWSYNEQFF. The CDR3 DNA reads TGCGCCAGCAGCTTAGGACTAGCGGGGGGCTGGTCCTACAATGAGCAGTTCTTC.

This clonotype has more than one count but fewer than ten. The chain employs TRBV21-1 and TRBJ2-7; the table names TRBD2, a call not compared with the DNA. TRBV21-1 is recorded as a pseudogene. CDR3 length: 15 amino acids. The CDR3 coding sequence is TGTGCCAGCAGCAAAGTGGAGAAGCGAGGGTCTGAGCAGTACTTC. Its translation is CASSKVEKRGSEQYF.

This clonotype was seen only a few times. The chain links TRBV20-1 to TRBJ2-2; D ambiguous. CDR1 is DFQATT, CDR2 SNEGSKA, per germline (reference sequence). V was cut by 5 bases and J by 3 bases, with 7 bases left in between. This CDR3 is 12 amino acids long. The CDR3 loop reads CSAANYTGELFF. CDR3 in DNA: TGCAGTGCTGCAAACTACACCGGGGAGCTGTTTTTT.

This clonotype has a count of ten or more. The chain combines TRBV27 with TRBJ1-5, with D hard to call. The CDR3 length is 12 residues. Germline V gene data show CDR1 as MNHEY and CDR2 as SMNVEV (reference sequence). V was pared by 5 bases and J by 6 bases, with 8 bases between. This CDR3 reads CASSPAGQPQHF. The CDR3 coding sequence is TGTGCCAGCAGTCCCGCGGGTCAGCCCCAGCATTTT.

This clonotype was seen many times. The CDR3 DNA reads TGTGCCAGCAGTTTCGTGACGGCTCAACCCACTGAAGCTTTCTTT. It is translated as CASSFVTAQPTEAFF. This chain links TRBV12-3 or TRBV12-4 with TRBJ1-1; D is ambiguous. This CDR3 comprises 15 residues. V was cut by 3 bases and J by 4 bases, with 15 bases left in between.

This clonotype was detected many times. V usage is TRBV5-1 and J usage is TRBJ2-2, with 7 bases fitting TRBD1. This CDR3 is 14 amino acids long. CDR1 SGHRS and CDR2 YFSETQ come from the germline V gene. Trimming at V came to 4 bases and at J to 5 bases, leaving 5 bases not matched to a gene. The CDR3 nucleotides are TGCGCCAGCAGCGGGGACAGCCTGACCGGGGAGCTGTTTTTT. Translation: CASSGDSLTGELFF.

This clonotype was counted between two and nine times. The chain recombines TRBV11-1 with TRBJ1-5; 9 nucleotides match TRBD1. This CDR3 is built from 19 residues. Germline V lookup: CDR1 SGHAT, CDR2 FQDESV (reference sequence). V trimming: 1 base; J trimming: 3 bases; junction bases outside the gene matches: 13. The CDR3 is CASSLVETGGRRANQPQHF. CDR3 bases: TGTGCCAGCAGCTTAGTTGAGACAGGGGGTCGAAGAGCCAATCAGCCCCAGCATTTT. Looking up the rest from reference TRBV11-1 and TRBJ1-5 gives the full variable domain: EAEVAQSPRYKITEKSQAVAFWCDPISGHATLYWYRQILGQGPELLVQFQDESVVDDSQLPKDRFSAERLKGVDSTLKIQPAELGDSAMYLCASSLVETGGRRANQPQHFGDGTRLSIL.

This clonotype has more than one count but fewer than ten. The chain joins TRBV2 to TRBJ2-7; possible D gene TRBD2, 7 bases. The V end lost 0 bases, the J end lost 4 bases, and 19 bases lay between the germline ends. This CDR3 is built from 17 residues. The germline V gene has CDR1 SNHLY and CDR2 FYNNEI. DNA of the CDR3: TGTGCCAGCAGTGAAGCGCTTTCGGGGGGCCTTAATTACGAGCAGTACTTC. This gives the protein CASSEALSGGLNYEQYF.